The entry below gives a single TCR beta chain sequence along with its context. The source of the sample is a study of blood T cell repertoires in COVID-19. As for the study in general: Spain, Italy and the United States supplied samples that represented acute and convalescent COVID-19. The cDNA or gDNA used as material had been derived from T cells, B-cell-depleted T cells, or PBMCs.

How the authors handled the data: The assay estimated nucleated cells by amplifying reference gene primers. Sequencing used immunoSEQ multiplex PCR; TCRdb keeps in-frame clones, though not all of them. That table gives V, J and clone size, and the DNA gave D and trimming. This sample has roughly 73,000 clones; roughly three quarters occur once, and the top ten carry 20% to 25%. Material for sequencing was peripheral blood. The clonotype was recovered from a man between 65 and 85 years old with acute or convalescent COVID-19.

The CDR3 reads CATSRDQLPSEQYF. For the CDR3, the DNA is TGTGCCACCAGCAGAGATCAGCTTCCTAGCGAGCAGTACTTC. The V call is TRBV15, the J call TRBJ2-7, with unresolved D. The CDR3 contains 14 residues. The germline V gene encodes CDR1 LNHNV and CDR2 YYDKDF (reference sequence). V dropped 0 bases and J dropped 6 bases, with 12 bases sitting between them.